This TCR beta chain was sequenced during a study of OX40 agonist ivuxolimab in advanced cancers. Study-wide background: Patients received ivuxolimab, an agonistic anti-OX40 (CD134) antibody. Those treated in dose escalation had hepatocellular carcinoma, melanoma, renal cell cancer or head and neck cancer. Those enrolled were 80% to 85% male, with a mean age of roughly 62 years and ages from about 20 to 85. Study-wide points: On average, CD8+ T cells showed a greater number of expanded clones than CD4+.

The protocol was immunoSEQ multiplex PCR, while the TCRdb copy is restricted to in-frame clones and leaves out a portion. The sample holds 70,000 to 95,000 clones, roughly 93% seen once. Germline V lookup: CDR1 MNHEY, CDR2 SVGAGI. V was clipped by 0 bases and J by 4 bases, with 13 bases between them. This CDR3 has 16 amino acids. Worth noting for this clone: No antigen is known for it.

The rearrangement uses TRBV6-5 and TRBJ1-3, with D perhaps matching TRBD1 (5 bases). The sequencing used CD4+ or CD8+ T cells sorted from blood, collected in a trial of the OX40 agonist ivuxolimab. The receptor comes from an adult with an advanced solid tumor such as melanoma, head and neck, liver or kidney cancer. DNA of the CDR3: TGTGCCAGCAGTTACTCGATGCAGGGTAACGGAAACACCATATATTTT. This translates into CASSYSMQGNGNTIYF.